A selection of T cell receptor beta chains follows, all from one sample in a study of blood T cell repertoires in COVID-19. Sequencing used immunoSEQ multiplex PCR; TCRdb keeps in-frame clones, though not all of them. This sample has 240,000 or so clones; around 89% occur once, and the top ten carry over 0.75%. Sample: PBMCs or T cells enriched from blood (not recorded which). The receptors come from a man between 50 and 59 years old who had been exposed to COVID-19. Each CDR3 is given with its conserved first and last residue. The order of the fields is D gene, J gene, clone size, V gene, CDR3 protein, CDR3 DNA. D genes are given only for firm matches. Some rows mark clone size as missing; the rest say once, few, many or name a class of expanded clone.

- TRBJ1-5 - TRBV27 CASSSNRARQPQHF TGTGCCAGCAGTTCAAACAGGGCTCGGCAGCCCCAGCATTTT
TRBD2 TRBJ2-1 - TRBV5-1 CASSLSARGDSYNEQFF TGCGCCAGCAGCTTGTCCGCCCGGGGGGACTCCTACAATGAGCAGTTCTTC
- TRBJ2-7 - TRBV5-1 CASSLVSSYEQYF TGCGCCAGCAGCTTGGTTTCGTCCTACGAGCAGTACTTC
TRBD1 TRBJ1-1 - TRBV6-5 CASSPDRENTEAFF TGTGCCAGCAGTCCTGACAGGGAGAACACTGAAGCTTTCTTT
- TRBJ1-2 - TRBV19 CASSRGSGEGYTF TGTGCCAGTAGTCGAGGGTCAGGGGAAGGCTACACCTTC
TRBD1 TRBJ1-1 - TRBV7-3 CASSPNRGAVNTEAFF TGTGCCAGCAGCCCGAACAGGGGGGCGGTGAACACTGAAGCTTTCTTT
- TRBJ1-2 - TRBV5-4 CASSLPVRDYGYTF TGTGCCAGCAGCTTGCCCGTCCGCGACTATGGCTACACCTTC
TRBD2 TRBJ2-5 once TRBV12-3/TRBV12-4 CASSLRDYETQYF TGTGCCAGCAGTTTGCGGGACTATGAGACCCAGTACTTC
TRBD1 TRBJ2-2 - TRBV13 CASSSYRQGPGELFF TGTGCCAGCAGCTCCTACAGACAGGGACCGGGGGAGCTGTTTTTT
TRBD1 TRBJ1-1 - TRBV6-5 CASRYQGAKAFF TGTGCCAGCAGGTATCAGGGGGCTAAAGCTTTCTTT